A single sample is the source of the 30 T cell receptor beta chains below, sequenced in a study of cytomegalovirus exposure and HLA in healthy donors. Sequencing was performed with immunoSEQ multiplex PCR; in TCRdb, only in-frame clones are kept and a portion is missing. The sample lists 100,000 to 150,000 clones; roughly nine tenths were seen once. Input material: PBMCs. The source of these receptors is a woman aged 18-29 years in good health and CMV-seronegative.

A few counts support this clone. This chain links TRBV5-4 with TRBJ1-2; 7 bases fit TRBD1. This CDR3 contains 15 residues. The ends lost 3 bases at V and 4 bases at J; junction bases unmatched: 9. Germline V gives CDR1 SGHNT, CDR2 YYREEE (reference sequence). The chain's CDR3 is CASSYDRDRIYGYTF. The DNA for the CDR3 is TGTGCCAGCAGCTACGACAGGGATCGTATCTATGGCTACACCTTC.

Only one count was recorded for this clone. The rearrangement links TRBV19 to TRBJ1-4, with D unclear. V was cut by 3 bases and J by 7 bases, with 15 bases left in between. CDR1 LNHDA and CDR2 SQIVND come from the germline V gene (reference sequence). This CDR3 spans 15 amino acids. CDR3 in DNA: TGTGCCAGTAGTATTGGAGGGCTCAGAGCTGAAAAACTGTTTTTT. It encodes CASSIGGLRAEKLFF.

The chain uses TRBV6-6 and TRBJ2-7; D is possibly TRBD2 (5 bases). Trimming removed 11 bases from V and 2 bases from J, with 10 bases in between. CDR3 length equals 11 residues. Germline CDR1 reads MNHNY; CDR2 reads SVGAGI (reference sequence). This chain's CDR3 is CAAGDPYEQYF. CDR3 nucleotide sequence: TGTGCCGCGGGCGACCCCTACGAGCAGTACTTC.

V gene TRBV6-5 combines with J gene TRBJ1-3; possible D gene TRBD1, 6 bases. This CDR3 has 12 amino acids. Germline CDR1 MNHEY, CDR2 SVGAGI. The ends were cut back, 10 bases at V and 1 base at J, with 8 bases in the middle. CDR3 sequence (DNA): TGTGCCACAGGGGAATCTGGAAACACCATATATTTT. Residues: CATGESGNTIYF.

Written as DNA, the CDR3 is TGCGCCAGCAGCCCTACAGCCGGGGGAGAGACCCAGTACTTC. Its protein is CASSPTAGGETQYF. V is TRBV4-1 and J is TRBJ2-5; perhaps TRBD2 as D (6 bases). The germline V gene encodes CDR1 MGHRA and CDR2 YSYEKL. The ends were cut back, 4 bases at V and 4 bases at J, with 13 bases in the middle. The CDR3 has 14 amino acids.

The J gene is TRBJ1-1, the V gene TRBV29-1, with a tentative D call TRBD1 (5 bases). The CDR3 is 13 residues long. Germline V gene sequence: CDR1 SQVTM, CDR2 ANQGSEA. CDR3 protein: CGSTGAPNTEAFF. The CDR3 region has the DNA TGCGGATCGACTGGGGCCCCGAACACTGAAGCTTTCTTT.

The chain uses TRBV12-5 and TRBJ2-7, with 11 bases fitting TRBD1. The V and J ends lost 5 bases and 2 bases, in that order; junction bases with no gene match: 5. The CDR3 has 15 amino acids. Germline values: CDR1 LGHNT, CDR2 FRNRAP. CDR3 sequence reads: CASGIPGQGAYEQYF. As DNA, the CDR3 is TGTGCTAGTGGTATCCCGGGACAGGGGGCCTACGAGCAGTACTTC.

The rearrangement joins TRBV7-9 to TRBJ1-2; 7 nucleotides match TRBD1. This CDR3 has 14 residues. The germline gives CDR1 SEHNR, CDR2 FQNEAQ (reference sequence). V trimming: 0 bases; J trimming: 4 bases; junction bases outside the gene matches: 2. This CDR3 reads CASSLADRTYGYTF. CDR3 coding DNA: TGTGCCAGCAGCTTAGCGGACAGGACCTATGGCTACACCTTC.

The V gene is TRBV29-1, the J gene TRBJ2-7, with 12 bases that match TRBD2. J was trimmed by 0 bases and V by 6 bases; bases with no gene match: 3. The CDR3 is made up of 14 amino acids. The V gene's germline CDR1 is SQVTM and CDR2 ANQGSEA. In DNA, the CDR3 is TGCAGCGTATCGACTAGCGGGGGCTCCTACGAGCAGTACTTC. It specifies CSVSTSGGSYEQYF.

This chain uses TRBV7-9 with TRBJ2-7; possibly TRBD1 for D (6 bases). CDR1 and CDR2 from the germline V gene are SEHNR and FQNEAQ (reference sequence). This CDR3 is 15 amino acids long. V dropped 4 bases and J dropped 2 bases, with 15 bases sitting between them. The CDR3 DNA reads TGTGCCAGCAGCTCTACGACAGGCCCGCCCTACGAGCAGTACTTC. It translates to CASSSTTGPPYEQYF.

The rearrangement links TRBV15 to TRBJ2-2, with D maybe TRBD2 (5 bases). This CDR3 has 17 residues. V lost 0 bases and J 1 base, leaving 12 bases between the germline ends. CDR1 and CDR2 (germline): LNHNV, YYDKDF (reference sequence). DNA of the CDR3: TGTGCCACCAGCAGAGATTATATCGGGATGAACACCGGGGAGCTGTTTTTT. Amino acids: CATSRDYIGMNTGELFF.

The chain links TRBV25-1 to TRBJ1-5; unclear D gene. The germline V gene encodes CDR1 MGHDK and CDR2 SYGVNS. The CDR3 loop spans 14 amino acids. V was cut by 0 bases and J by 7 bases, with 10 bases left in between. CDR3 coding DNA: TGTGCCAGCAGTGAATACGGGGTCCGGCAGCCCCAGCATTTT. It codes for CASSEYGVRQPQHF.

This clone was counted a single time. CDR3 sequence (DNA): TGCAGCGTCGATTCGTTACAGGGAGAGCCAGGGAACACCATATATTTT. This encodes CSVDSLQGEPGNTIYF. The chain joins TRBV29-1 to TRBJ1-3; the D gene is possibly TRBD1 (6 bases). The CDR3 consists of 16 residues. The V and J ends lost 6 bases and 7 bases respectively, with 25 bases between them. Germline V gene sequence: CDR1 SQVTM, CDR2 ANQGSEA.

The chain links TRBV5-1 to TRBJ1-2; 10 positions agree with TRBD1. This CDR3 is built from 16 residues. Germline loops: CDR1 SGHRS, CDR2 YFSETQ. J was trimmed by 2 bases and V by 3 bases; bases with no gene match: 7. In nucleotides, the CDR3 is TGCGCCAGCAGCTCGACAGGGGGCTCGAAAAACTATGGCTACACCTTC. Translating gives CASSSTGGSKNYGYTF.

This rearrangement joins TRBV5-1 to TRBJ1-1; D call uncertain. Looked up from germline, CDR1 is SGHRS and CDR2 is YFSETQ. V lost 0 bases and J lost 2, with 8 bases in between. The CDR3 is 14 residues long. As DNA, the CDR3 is TGCGCCAGCAGCTTGGAAAGACAAAACACTGAAGCTTTCTTT. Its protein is CASSLERQNTEAFF.

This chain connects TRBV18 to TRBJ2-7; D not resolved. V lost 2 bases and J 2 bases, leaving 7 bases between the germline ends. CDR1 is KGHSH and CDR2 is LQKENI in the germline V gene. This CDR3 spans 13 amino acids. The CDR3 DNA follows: TGTGCCAGCTCACCAGACGGAGCCTACGAGCAGTACTTC. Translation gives CASSPDGAYEQYF.

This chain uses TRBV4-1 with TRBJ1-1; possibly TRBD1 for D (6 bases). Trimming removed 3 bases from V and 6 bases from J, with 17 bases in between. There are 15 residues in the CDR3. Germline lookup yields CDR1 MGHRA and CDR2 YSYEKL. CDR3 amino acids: CASSQGVRGLSEAFF. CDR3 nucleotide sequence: TGCGCCAGCAGCCAGGGGGTCAGGGGTCTGTCTGAAGCTTTCTTT.

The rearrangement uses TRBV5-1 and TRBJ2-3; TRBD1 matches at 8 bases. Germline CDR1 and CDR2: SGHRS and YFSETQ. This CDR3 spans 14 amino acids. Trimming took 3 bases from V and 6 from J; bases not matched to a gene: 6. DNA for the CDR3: TGCGCCAGCAGCTCGCAAACAGGGGGGGATACGCAGTATTTT. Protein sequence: CASSSQTGGDTQYF.

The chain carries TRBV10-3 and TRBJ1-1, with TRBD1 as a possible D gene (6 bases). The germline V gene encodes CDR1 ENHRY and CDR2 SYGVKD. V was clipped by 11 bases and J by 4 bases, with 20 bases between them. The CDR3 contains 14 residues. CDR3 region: CAEEPNQGSTEAFF. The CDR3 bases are TGTGCCGAGGAGCCCAATCAGGGGAGCACTGAAGCTTTCTTT.

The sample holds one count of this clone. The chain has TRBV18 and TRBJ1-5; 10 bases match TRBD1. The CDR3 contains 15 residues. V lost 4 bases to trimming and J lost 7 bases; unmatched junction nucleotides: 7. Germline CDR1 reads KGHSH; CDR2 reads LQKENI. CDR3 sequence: CASSRGTGAGQPQHF. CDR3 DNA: TGTGCCAGCTCACGCGGGACAGGGGCAGGACAGCCCCAGCATTTT.

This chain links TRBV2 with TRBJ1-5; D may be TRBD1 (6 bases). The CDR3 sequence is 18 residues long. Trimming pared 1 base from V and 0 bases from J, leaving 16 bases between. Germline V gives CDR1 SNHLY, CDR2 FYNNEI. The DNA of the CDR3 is TGTGCCAGCAGTGAAGGGGACAACCCCTTTAATAGCAATCAGCCCCAGCATTTT. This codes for CASSEGDNPFNSNQPQHF.

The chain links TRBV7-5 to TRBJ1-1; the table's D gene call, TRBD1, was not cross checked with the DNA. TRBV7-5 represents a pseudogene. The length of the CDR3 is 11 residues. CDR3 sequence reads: CARVQNTEAFF. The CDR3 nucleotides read TGTGCCAGAGTCCAAAACACTGAAGCTTTCTTT.

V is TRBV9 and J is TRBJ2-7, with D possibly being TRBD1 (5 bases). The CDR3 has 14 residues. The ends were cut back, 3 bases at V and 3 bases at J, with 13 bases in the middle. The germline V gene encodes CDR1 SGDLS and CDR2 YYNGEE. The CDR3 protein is CASSEGQGSYEQYF. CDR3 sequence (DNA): TGTGCCAGCAGCGAAGGGCAGGGTAGCTACGAGCAGTACTTC.

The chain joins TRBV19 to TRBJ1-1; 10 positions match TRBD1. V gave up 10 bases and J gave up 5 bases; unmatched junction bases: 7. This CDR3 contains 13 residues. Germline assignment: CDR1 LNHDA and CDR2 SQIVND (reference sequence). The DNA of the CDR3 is TGTGCCACGGGGACAGGGGTGAGGACTGAAGCTTTCTTT. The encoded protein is CATGTGVRTEAFF.

CDR3 amino acids: CASSATGTLQETQYF. CDR3 DNA: TGTGCCAGCAGCGCGACAGGGACTCTCCAAGAGACCCAGTACTTC. V is TRBV7-7 and J is TRBJ2-5, with a weak D call TRBD1 (7 bases). The germline gives CDR1 SSHAT, CDR2 FNYEAQ (reference sequence). CDR3 length: 15 amino acids. V gave up 5 bases and J gave up 1 base, with 14 bases separating them.

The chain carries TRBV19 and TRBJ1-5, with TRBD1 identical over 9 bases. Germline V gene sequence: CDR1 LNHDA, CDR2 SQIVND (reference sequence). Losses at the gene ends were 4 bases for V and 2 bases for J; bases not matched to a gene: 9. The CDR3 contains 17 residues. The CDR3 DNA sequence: TGTGCCAGTAGTACCAAGAACAGGGGGCTGGGCAATCAGCCCCAGCATTTT. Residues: CASSTKNRGLGNQPQHF. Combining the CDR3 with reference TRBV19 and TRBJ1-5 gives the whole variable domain DGGITQSPKYLFRKEGQNVTLSCEQNLNHDAMYWYRQDPGQGLRLIYYSQIVNDFQKGDIAEGYSVSREKKESFPLTVTSAQKNPTAFYLCASSTKNRGLGNQPQHFGDGTRLSIL.

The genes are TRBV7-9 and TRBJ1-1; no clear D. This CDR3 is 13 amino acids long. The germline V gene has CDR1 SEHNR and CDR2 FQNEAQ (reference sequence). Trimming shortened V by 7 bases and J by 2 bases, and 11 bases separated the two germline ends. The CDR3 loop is CASTRLFNTEAFF. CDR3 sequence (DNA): TGTGCCAGCACCCGTCTTTTTAACACTGAAGCTTTCTTT.

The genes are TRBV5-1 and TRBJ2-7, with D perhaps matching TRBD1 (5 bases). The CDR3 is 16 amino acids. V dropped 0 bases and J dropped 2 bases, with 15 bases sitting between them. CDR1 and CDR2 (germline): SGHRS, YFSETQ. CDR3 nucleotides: TGCGCCAGCAGCTTGGACCCCCAGGGTTCGGCCTACGAGCAGTACTTC. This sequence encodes CASSLDPQGSAYEQYF.

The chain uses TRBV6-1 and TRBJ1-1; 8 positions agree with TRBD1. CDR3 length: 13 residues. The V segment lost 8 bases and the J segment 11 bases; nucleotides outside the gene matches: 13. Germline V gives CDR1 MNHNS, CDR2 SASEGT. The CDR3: CASGLGGQGTAFF. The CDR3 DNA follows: TGTGCCAGCGGTCTGGGTGGACAGGGAACGGCTTTCTTT.

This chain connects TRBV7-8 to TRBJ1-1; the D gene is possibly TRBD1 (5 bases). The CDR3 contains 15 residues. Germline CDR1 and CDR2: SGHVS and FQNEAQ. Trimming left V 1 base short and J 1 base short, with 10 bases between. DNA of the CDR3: TGTGCCAGCAGCTTAGGTTCGGGGGGGAACACTGAAGCTTTCTTT. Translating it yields CASSLGSGGNTEAFF.